Following are 28 T cell receptor beta chains from one sample sequenced in a study of cytomegalovirus exposure and HLA in healthy donors. With 60 Vbeta and 13 Jbeta primers, the PCR was carried out. This table comes from immunoSEQ multiplex PCR, and its TCRdb copy is limited to in-frame clones, with some not included. The sample shows hundreds of thousands of clones, roughly 90% of them seen only once. The sequenced sample was PBMCs. Receptor source: a woman aged 18 to 35 in good health and CMV-seronegative.

The V call is TRBV12-5, the J call TRBJ1-5; D perhaps matches TRBD1 (5 bases). Germline lookup yields CDR1 LGHNT and CDR2 FRNRAP. The CDR3 extends over 18 amino acids. Trimming removed 6 bases at V and 5 bases at J, with 26 bases between. The CDR3 DNA reads TGTGCTAGTGGCCAAACGGACAAGGAGGGCAGGGTGGATCAGCCCCAGCATTTT. Protein: CASGQTDKEGRVDQPQHF.

The rearrangement links TRBV6-6 to TRBJ2-7; D is undetermined. This CDR3 spans 15 amino acids. CDR1 is MNHNY, CDR2 SVGAGI, per germline (reference sequence). Between the trimmed V and J ends, which lost 5 bases and 2 bases, there was a span of 16 bases. The CDR3 reads CASSPRLPNPYEQYF. CDR3 DNA sequence: TGTGCCAGCAGTCCCCGACTGCCAAACCCCTACGAGCAGTACTTC.

For the CDR3, the DNA is TGCGCCAGCAGTATCTCTTCCTCCTACGAGCAGTACTTC. Protein product: CASSISSSYEQYF. V is TRBV4-1 and J is TRBJ2-7; D gene unclear. The V end lost 6 bases, the J end lost 0 bases, and 9 bases lay between the germline ends. Germline CDR1 reads MGHRA; CDR2 reads YSYEKL. This CDR3 spans 13 amino acids.

This chain uses TRBV25-1 with TRBJ2-3; unclear D gene. V was clipped by 5 bases and J by 6 bases, with 6 bases between them. Looked up from germline, CDR1 is MGHDK and CDR2 is SYGVNS. This CDR3 region has 11 residues. CDR3 in DNA: TGTGCCAGCAGTCTCGGGGATACGCAGTATTTT. It is translated as CASSLGDTQYF.

This clone was seen a handful of times. CDR3 protein: CASSVFSDSYNEQFF. The CDR3 DNA is TGTGCCAGCAGCGTTTTTAGCGATTCCTACAATGAGCAGTTCTTC. This chain uses TRBV9 with TRBJ2-1; a possible D gene is TRBD2 (5 bases). This CDR3 region has 15 residues. Looked up from germline, CDR1 is SGDLS and CDR2 is YYNGEE. Deletions cut 2 bases from V and 1 base from J, with 10 bases between.

The chain combines TRBV5-1 with TRBJ1-1, with no clear D. Germline values: CDR1 SGHRS, CDR2 YFSETQ. This CDR3 is 13 amino acids long. Trimming cost V 3 bases and J 1 base, with 7 bases left between them. In nucleotides, the CDR3 is TGCGCCAGCAGCTCTGAAGCGAACACTGAAGCTTTCTTT. Translating gives CASSSEANTEAFF.

This clone was seen only once. The rearrangement uses TRBV19 and TRBJ2-1, with 11 nucleotides matching TRBD2. Germline V gene data show CDR1 as LNHDA and CDR2 as SQIVND (reference sequence). V was pared by 5 bases and J by 10 bases, with 7 bases of the junction left unmatched. This CDR3 region has 14 residues. The CDR3 sequence: CASSVAGGSAEQFF. The CDR3, as DNA: TGTGCCAGTAGTGTAGCGGGGGGGTCTGCGGAGCAGTTCTTC.

CDR3 sequence reads: CASSKSIRGYNEQFF. The CDR3 DNA is TGTGCCAGCAGCAAATCGATCCGGGGCTACAATGAGCAGTTCTTC. The chain carries TRBV7-3 and TRBJ2-1, with D possibly being TRBD2 (5 bases). The germline CDR1 and CDR2 sequences are SGHTA and FQGTGA. The CDR3 has 15 amino acids. Between the trimmed V and J ends, which lost 5 bases and 3 bases, there was a span of 14 bases.

This chain connects TRBV9 to TRBJ2-5; 14 bases are a match to TRBD2. The germline V gene has CDR1 SGDLS and CDR2 YYNGEE. Trimming cost V 3 bases and J 10 bases; bases outside gene matches: 11. The CDR3 runs to 16 residues. CDR3 nucleotide sequence: TGTGCCAGCAGCGAGGGGACTAGCGGGGGCACGTCTTTCCAGTACTTC. This encodes CASSEGTSGGTSFQYF.

To note about this clone: Germline is not matched at one junction end, which may reflect a read error. Within the sample, other DNA sequences also encode this same CDR3. This chain connects TRBV12-5 to TRBJ2-1, with 9 bases identical to TRBD1. This CDR3 region has 15 residues. The germline CDR1 and CDR2 sequences are LGHNT and FRNRAP. CDR3 sequence reads: CASGLGQGMGNEQFF. CDR3 in DNA: TGTGCTAGCGGTTTGGGACAGGGTATGGGGAATGAGCAGTTCTTC.

The chain uses TRBV28 and TRBJ1-5, with TRBD1 matching over 8 bases. CDR3 length equals 18 residues. Germline V gene sequence: CDR1 MDHEN, CDR2 SYDVKM. Trimming cost V 4 bases and J 1 base; bases outside gene matches: 12. The CDR3: CASSWDRLSLTSNQPQHF. The CDR3 DNA is TGTGCCAGCAGTTGGGACAGGCTATCTTTGACGAGCAATCAGCCCCAGCATTTT.

This chain links TRBV5-1 with TRBJ1-2, with D unresolved. Germline CDR1 SGHRS, CDR2 YFSETQ. Between the trimmed V and J ends, which lost 2 bases and 2 bases, there was a span of 13 bases. This CDR3 has 15 residues. Written as DNA, the CDR3 is TGCGCCAGCAGCTTTCGGGGAACCTTCAACTATGGCTACACCTTC. It encodes CASSFRGTFNYGYTF. The whole variable domain, remainder taken from reference TRBV5-1 and TRBJ1-2, is KAGVTQTPRYLIKTRGQQVTLSCSPISGHRSVSWYQQTPGQGLQFLFEYFSETQRNKGNFPGRFSGRQFSNSRSEMNVSTLELGDSALYLCASSFRGTFNYGYTFGSGTRLTVV.

The V and J genes are TRBV18 and TRBJ2-5; 7 positions match TRBD2. CDR3 length: 15 residues. CDR1 KGHSH and CDR2 LQKENI come from the germline V gene. The V segment lost 3 bases and the J segment 0 bases; nucleotides outside the gene matches: 4. The CDR3 spells CASSPRTRDQETQYF. The CDR3 coding sequence is TGTGCCAGCTCACCTCGGACTAGGGACCAAGAGACCCAGTACTTC.

The chain links TRBV6-5 to TRBJ1-3; D is uncertain. This CDR3 is built from 15 residues. Germline CDR1 reads MNHEY; CDR2 reads SVGAGI. Trimming removed 4 bases from V and 1 base from J, with 11 bases in between. The CDR3 DNA reads TGTGCCAGCAGTTCCGGGTCCAAATCTGGAAACACCATATATTTT. This encodes CASSSGSKSGNTIYF.

The chain combines TRBV27 with TRBJ2-4, with 11 bases fitting TRBD2. The CDR3 is made up of 21 amino acids. J lost 5 bases, V lost 2 bases, and 20 bases had no gene match. Looked up from germline, CDR1 is MNHEY and CDR2 is SMNVEV (reference sequence). The CDR3 loop is CASSLRGLVLAGGPWQNIQYF. Written as DNA, the CDR3 is TGTGCCAGCAGTTTACGAGGCTTGGTGCTAGCGGGGGGCCCGTGGCAAAACATTCAGTACTTC.

The chain recombines TRBV2 with TRBJ1-2; possibly TRBD1 for D (5 bases). The CDR3 is made up of 12 amino acids. The germline V gene encodes CDR1 SNHLY and CDR2 FYNNEI. V was clipped by 5 bases and J by 7 bases, with 11 bases between them. CDR3 protein: CASSPRDSGYTF. The CDR3 DNA is TGTGCCAGCAGTCCCCGGGACTCTGGCTACACCTTC.

This chain connects TRBV5-6 to TRBJ2-7, with a tentative D call TRBD2 (5 bases). Trimming shortened V by 4 bases and J by 3 bases, and 5 bases separated the two germline ends. The CDR3 loop spans 11 amino acids. Germline V gene sequence: CDR1 SGHDT, CDR2 YYEEEE. The CDR3 loop is CASSGGYEQYF. The CDR3 DNA reads TGTGCCAGCAGCGGAGGCTACGAGCAGTACTTC.

This sequence joins TRBV29-1 and TRBJ2-1, with D unresolved. V lost 4 bases and J 6 bases, leaving 10 bases between the germline ends. The CDR3 loop spans 12 amino acids. The germline V gene has CDR1 SQVTM and CDR2 ANQGSEA. The DNA of the CDR3 is TGCAGCGTTGTGGAAGTAGCCAATGAGCAGTTCTTC. Amino acid sequence: CSVVEVANEQFF.

There are a few counts of this clone. At one end, the junction sequence differs from germline, possibly due to a read error. The chain uses TRBV6-4 and TRBJ1-4, with TRBD1 as a possible D gene (5 bases). The CDR3 contains 13 residues. Germline V gives CDR1 MRHNA, CDR2 SNTAGT. The chain's CDR3 is CASSAIVAGLSIF. Here the CDR3 DNA reads TGTGCCAGCAGTGCGATCGTCGCGGGACTGAGTATTTTT.

The rearrangement joins TRBV29-1 to TRBJ1-2; 8 bases fit TRBD1. The CDR3 is 15 amino acids. J was trimmed by 5 bases and V by 6 bases; bases with no gene match: 14. Germline V gene sequence: CDR1 SQVTM, CDR2 ANQGSEA. The CDR3 DNA is TGCAGCGTACCTACAGTACAGGGGGGATCGTATGGCTACACCTTC. Its translation: CSVPTVQGGSYGYTF.

The chain couples TRBV9 to TRBJ2-2; perhaps TRBD1 as D (6 bases). CDR1 is SGDLS, CDR2 YYNGEE, per germline. The CDR3 consists of 19 residues. V was pared by 4 bases and J by 0 bases, with 22 bases between. The CDR3 nucleotides read TGTGCCAGCAGCTCCCGAACGGGACACCTCACTCCGAACACCGGGGAGCTGTTTTTT. Protein sequence: CASSSRTGHLTPNTGELFF.

The rearrangement links TRBV13 to TRBJ1-6; 7 nucleotides line up with TRBD1. This CDR3 is built from 18 residues. Germline V gene data show CDR1 as PRHDT and CDR2 as FYEKMQ (reference sequence). J was trimmed by 0 bases and V by 3 bases; bases with no gene match: 8. The chain's CDR3 is CASSLGQLGSSYNSPLHF. The DNA for the CDR3 is TGTGCCAGCAGCTTGGGACAGCTAGGTAGCTCCTATAATTCACCCCTCCACTTT.

The rearrangement uses TRBV30 and TRBJ1-2, with 7 bases lining up with TRBD1. Germline CDR1 and CDR2: GTSNPN and SVGIG (reference sequence). J gave up 8 bases and V 0 bases, and 9 bases lay outside the gene matches. This CDR3 contains 14 residues. CDR3 nucleotide sequence: TGTGCCTGGAGTGTACAGGAGGGGGCGCTGGGCTACACCTTC. Encoded protein: CAWSVQEGALGYTF.

The genes are TRBV27 and TRBJ1-6; possible D gene TRBD1, 6 bases. Per the germline V gene, CDR1 is MNHEY and CDR2 is SMNVEV (reference sequence). V shed 2 bases and J shed 0 bases, with 14 bases lying between them. The CDR3 length is 18 residues. This CDR3 is CASSLRGFQSSYNSPLHF. CDR3 nucleotide sequence: TGTGCCAGCAGTTTAAGGGGGTTCCAAAGCTCCTATAATTCACCCCTCCACTTT.

Points on this clone: One junction end does not reproduce the germline sequence, and a read error may be involved. The chain carries TRBV6-5 and TRBJ2-1; the D gene is possibly TRBD1 (6 bases). The CDR3 has 11 amino acids. Germline loops: CDR1 MNHEY, CDR2 SVGAGI. CDR3 coding DNA: TGCGCGACCCTAGACAGGAATGAGCAGTTCTTC. Encoded protein: CATLDRNEQFF.

The CDR3 spells CASRAGIYSNQPQHF. As DNA, the CDR3 is TGTGCCAGCAGGGCAGGAATTTATAGCAATCAGCCCCAGCATTTT. V and J are TRBV6-1 and TRBJ1-5; D remains unclear. This CDR3 region has 15 residues. CDR1 and CDR2 (germline): MNHNS, SASEGT. V was shortened by 6 bases and J by 0 bases, with 12 bases between the two germline ends.

CDR3 bases: TGTGCCAGCAGCTTAGGGGGGGGTCAGGATGGCAATCAGCCCCAGCATTTT. Encoded protein: CASSLGGGQDGNQPQHF. This chain links TRBV7-9 with TRBJ1-5; the D gene is possibly TRBD1 (5 bases). The V end was cut by 1 base, the J end by 2 bases, with 15 bases between. Germline CDR1 SEHNR, CDR2 FQNEAQ (reference sequence). This CDR3 region has 17 residues.

This sequence joins TRBV27 and TRBJ2-7, with D perhaps matching TRBD2 (7 bases). The CDR3 is made up of 15 amino acids. The germline V and J ends were trimmed by 3 bases and 2 bases, with 14 bases remaining between them. Germline CDR1 reads MNHEY; CDR2 reads SMNVEV (reference sequence). DNA for the CDR3: TGTGCCAGCAGTTTCATCGGGGGGACAACCTACGAGCAGTACTTC. Its translation is CASSFIGGTTYEQYF.